This T cell receptor (beta chain) was captured by sequencing in a study of PD-L1 blockade in urothelial cancer. Background on the study: Analyses were performed on blood at 3 weeks after treatment start (the second dose) and at 6 weeks.

PCRs each included synthetic TCR analog templates spiked in. Profiling relied on immunoSEQ multiplex PCR, and the TCRdb table lists in-frame clones only, not all of them. The data show some 38,000 clones, with around four fifths seen just once and approximately 16% held by the top ten. Time point: pretreatment peripheral blood. The length of the CDR3 is 15 residues. Sample: PBMCs, taken around atezolizumab (anti-PD-L1) treatment. V usage is TRBV21-1 and J usage is TRBJ2-5; the D call TRBD1 from the table was never checked on the DNA. TRBV21-1 constitutes a pseudogene. This receptor was obtained from a man older than 75 with urothelial cancer. The CDR3 nucleotides read TGTGCCAGCAGCAAAGGATCGACAGTACAAGAGACCCAGTACTTC. This codes for CASSKGSTVQETQYF.